The clone carrying this TCR beta chain was observed a few times. What it binds is unknown. The data belong to a study of vaccination and CD4 T cells after COVID-19. Overall study: Overlapping spike pools from SARS-CoV-2 and HCoV-NL63, HCoV-OC43 and HCoV-229E served as culture stimuli. The study's findings and limits: Apart from involving relatively few convalescent patients, the work omitted early post-infection timepoints.

Treatment here: approximately 10-day PBMC culture with coronavirus spike peptide pools or control peptides (ViraFEST assay). Samples of CD4+ T cells were obtained from the unexposed donor before the COVID-19 pandemic (2011-2018). Four cold-coronavirus spikes and SARS-CoV-2 S/N were the probes applied, cells permitting, to CD4+ T cells from unexposed donors. The Oncomine TCR Beta short-read assay sequenced DNA from cultured CD4+ T cells. Scientists extracted genomic DNA from CD4+ T cells grown in culture. TCRdb itself ran the PCR reads through MiXCR, one entry per CDR3 protein. The data hold 9,100 or so distinct CDR3 sequences, with under 35% observed a single time. The source of this sequence is a human donor in good health. The sample consisted of CD4+ T cells from blood, cultured in vitro.

CDR3 in amino acids: CASSQDQGHNYGYTF. The CDR3 DNA is TGTGCCAGCAGCCAAGACCAGGGGCATAACTATGGCTACACCTTC. V and J are TRBV14 and TRBJ1-2, with D possibly matching TRBD1 (6 bases). CDR3 length: 15 amino acids. Germline V gives CDR1 SGHDN, CDR2 FVKESK. V lost 0 bases, J lost 1 base, and 9 bases lay in between.